A single sample is the source of the 31 T cell receptor beta chains below, sequenced in a study of blood T cell repertoires in COVID-19. TCRdb's copy holds only in-frame clones and misses some; the assay was immunoSEQ multiplex PCR. Of hundreds of thousands of clones in the sample, nearly 90% were seen once. The sample consisted of PBMCs or T cells enriched from blood (not recorded which). The source is a woman aged 18 to 35 with acute COVID-19.

This clone was detected once. The chain combines TRBV4-1 with TRBJ2-7; 13 positions agree with TRBD2. From germline, CDR1 is MGHRA and CDR2 YSYEKL. The CDR3 sequence is 16 residues long. V shed 6 bases and J 6 bases; nucleotides not matched to a gene: 11. The CDR3 DNA follows: TGCGCCAGCAGTCTGCAGCTCGGGACTAGCGGGACCGAGCAGTACTTC. This translates into CASSLQLGTSGTEQYF.

The chain carries TRBV19 and TRBJ2-1, with D tentatively TRBD2 (7 bases). Germline V gene data show CDR1 as LNHDA and CDR2 as SQIVND (reference sequence). V dropped 8 bases and J dropped 0 bases, with 14 bases sitting between them. The length of the CDR3 is 15 residues. CDR3 sequence (DNA): TGTGCCAGTGCGGCGGGGGCTTACTCCTACAATGAGCAGTTCTTC. It yields the protein CASAAGAYSYNEQFF.

A few counts support this clone. The chain couples TRBV25-1 to TRBJ1-6, with D perhaps TRBD1 (6 bases). Germline values: CDR1 MGHDK, CDR2 SYGVNS. This CDR3 has 14 residues. V dropped 4 bases and J dropped 6 bases, with 10 bases sitting between them. As DNA, the CDR3 is TGTGCCAGCAGTGCGCGGACAGTTAATTCACCCCTCCACTTT. It specifies CASSARTVNSPLHF.

This sequence joins TRBV18 and TRBJ2-7; TRBD1 agrees at 9 bases. There are 15 residues in the CDR3. Germline V gene data show CDR1 as KGHSH and CDR2 as LQKENI. The junction had 4 bases not matched to a gene; V was cut back by 0 bases and J by 4 bases. CDR3 loop: CASSPPQGAGYEQYF. The CDR3, as DNA: TGTGCCAGCTCACCACCACAGGGGGCGGGTTACGAGCAGTACTTC.

The V gene is TRBV18, the J gene TRBJ2-3, with TRBD2 matching over 8 bases. The CDR3 sequence is 14 residues long. The ends lost 3 bases at V and 6 bases at J; junction bases unmatched: 5. CDR1 and CDR2 (germline): KGHSH, LQKENI. The chain's CDR3 is CASSPVLAGDTQYF. The CDR3 DNA reads as TGTGCCAGCTCACCGGTCCTAGCGGGTGATACGCAGTATTTT.

The V call is TRBV19, the J call TRBJ1-1; no reliable D call. V lost 6 bases and J 7 bases, leaving 18 bases between the germline ends. Germline CDR1 is LNHDA and CDR2 is SQIVND (reference sequence). The CDR3 has 14 amino acids. CDR3 nucleotide sequence: TGTGCCAGTAGCCTCCTAGGTGGAGTGGGTGAAGCTTTCTTT. Translating gives CASSLLGGVGEAFF.

This clone was seen just once. The V call is TRBV7-2, the J call TRBJ1-3; 9 bases map to TRBD1. The CDR3 is 17 amino acids. Germline CDR1 reads SGHTA; CDR2 reads FQGNSA. Losses at the gene ends were 6 bases for V and 3 bases for J; bases not matched to a gene: 12. The CDR3 is CASRRTGTGFSGNTIYF. CDR3 nucleotide sequence: TGTGCCAGCAGGCGAACCGGGACAGGGTTCAGTGGAAACACCATATATTTT.

J is TRBJ2-7 and V is TRBV6-4; TRBD2 might be the D (5 bases). Trimming removed 7 bases from V and 5 bases from J, with 15 bases in between. The CDR3 contains 13 residues. Germline lookup yields CDR1 MRHNA and CDR2 SNTAGT. In DNA form, the CDR3 reads TGTGCCAGCACCCCGTACGGGCGGGACGAGCAGTACTTC. Residues: CASTPYGRDEQYF.

The rearrangement joins TRBV23-1 to TRBJ2-7; D gene uncertain. TRBV23-1 is given ORF status, its function remaining uncertain. Trimming removed 6 bases from V and 1 base from J, with 10 bases in between. The CDR3 spans 13 residues. This CDR3 is CASSPTDSYEQYF. Written as DNA, the CDR3 is TGCGCCAGCAGCCCAACAGATTCCTACGAGCAGTACTTC.

The chain is built from TRBV18 and TRBJ2-2, with 7 positions matching TRBD1. This CDR3 is built from 15 residues. V gave up 3 bases and J gave up 1 base; unmatched junction bases: 2. Germline CDR1 reads KGHSH; CDR2 reads LQKENI. DNA for the CDR3: TGTGCCAGCTCACCGAGGACAGGGAACACCGGGGAGCTGTTTTTT. This encodes CASSPRTGNTGELFF.

The V call is TRBV4-3, the J call TRBJ1-2, with 8 bases aligning to TRBD1. The CDR3 covers 18 residues. The germline CDR1 and CDR2 sequences are LGHNA and YSLEER. The V and J ends lost 1 base and 2 bases, in that order; junction bases with no gene match: 12. The CDR3 DNA sequence: TGCGCCAGCAGCCAAGGGGAGTTTGGGACAGGAACCAACTATGGCTACACCTTC. Its protein is CASSQGEFGTGTNYGYTF.

Only one count was recorded for this clone. The gene calls are TRBV28 and TRBJ2-1; 14 nucleotides match TRBD2. The CDR3 length is 17 residues. The V gene's germline CDR1 is MDHEN and CDR2 SYDVKM. Trimming removed 3 bases from V and 9 bases from J; junction bases left unmatched: 10. For the CDR3, the DNA is TGTGCCAGCAGTTTCCAAAGACTAGCGGGAGGGCGGGGTGAGCAGTTCTTC. The encoded protein is CASSFQRLAGGRGEQFF. Combining the CDR3 with reference TRBV28 and TRBJ2-1 gives the whole variable domain DVKVTQSSRYLVKRTGEKVFLECVQDMDHENMFWYRQDPGLGLRLIYFSYDVKMKEKGDIPEGYSVSREKKERFSLILESASTNQTSMYLCASSFQRLAGGRGEQFFGPGTRLTVL.

The V call is TRBV27, the J call TRBJ1-1; a weak D match, TRBD1 (6 bases). This CDR3 region has 16 residues. In germline, CDR1 is MNHEY, CDR2 SMNVEV (reference sequence). V was cut by 5 bases and J by 3 bases, with 19 bases left in between. This CDR3 is CASSPGVGARYTEAFF. The DNA for the CDR3 is TGTGCCAGCAGTCCAGGGGTAGGTGCACGGTACACTGAAGCTTTCTTT.

The chain employs TRBV19 and TRBJ2-7; 7 bases match TRBD1. Unmatched junction bases numbered 4, after V lost 3 bases and J lost 2 bases. This CDR3 comprises 14 residues. The germline gives CDR1 LNHDA, CDR2 SQIVND (reference sequence). The CDR3 region is CASSIRDRPYEQYF. As DNA, the CDR3 is TGTGCCAGTAGTATCCGGGACAGACCCTACGAGCAGTACTTC.

CDR3 loop: CASSYDRVYGYTF. In nucleotides, the CDR3 is TGTGCCAGCAGTTATGACAGGGTCTATGGCTACACCTTC. This chain joins TRBV6-5 and TRBJ1-2; TRBD1 matches at 7 bases. CDR3 length: 13 amino acids. Per the germline V gene, CDR1 is MNHEY and CDR2 is SVGAGI. With V trimmed by 3 bases and J by 4 bases, 2 bases remained unmatched.

The chain uses TRBV6-4 and TRBJ2-7; TRBD1 matches at 7 bases. The CDR3 covers 15 residues. Per the germline V gene, CDR1 is MRHNA and CDR2 is SNTAGT. Trimming cost V 6 bases and J 1 base; bases outside gene matches: 9. In DNA, the CDR3 is TGTGCCAGCAGCGTCGCACCGGGACAGTCCTACGAGCAGTACTTC. This encodes CASSVAPGQSYEQYF.

The gene calls are TRBV9 and TRBJ2-5; 8 bases map to TRBD2. Germline V gene lookup returns CDR1 SGDLS and CDR2 YYNGEE. The junction had 6 bases not matched to a gene; V was cut back by 2 bases and J by 3 bases. The CDR3 spans 15 residues. In DNA form, the CDR3 reads TGTGCCAGCAGCGTGATGGGCGGGGGGAAAGAGACCCAGTACTTC. Translating gives CASSVMGGGKETQYF.

The chain joins TRBV4-3 to TRBJ2-4, with 8 bases identical to TRBD1. After removal of 2 bases from V and 2 bases from J, the junction contained 23 bases not matched to a gene. CDR3 size: 22 residues. The germline CDR1 and CDR2 sequences are LGHNA and YSLEER. DNA for the CDR3: TGCGCCAGCAGCCAAATGGGTGGCACAGGGGGTACGACGGGAGCGTCCAAAAACATTCAGTACTTC. Translation: CASSQMGGTGGTTGASKNIQYF.

This clone was picked up a small number of times. This rearrangement joins TRBV7-6 to TRBJ1-6; 8 positions agree with TRBD1. In germline, CDR1 is SGHVS, CDR2 FNYEAQ. V lost 1 base and J lost 9; bases outside the gene matches: 11. The CDR3 length is 17 residues. CDR3 sequence reads: CASSLVPSGGLPSPLHF. CDR3 sequence (DNA): TGTGCCAGCAGCTTAGTTCCTTCAGGGGGCCTTCCTTCACCCCTCCACTTT. Complete variable domain (other parts from reference TRBV7-6 and TRBJ1-6): GAGVSQSPRYKVTKRGQDVALRCDPISGHVSLYWYRQALGQGPEFLTYFNYEAQQDKSGLPNDRFSAERPEGSISTLTIQRTEQRDSAMYRCASSLVPSGGLPSPLHFGNGTRLTVT.

As regards this clone: This CDR3 is also generated by other DNA sequences in the sample. The chain couples TRBV29-1 to TRBJ1-2; D remains unclear. Germline CDR1 and CDR2: SQVTM and ANQGSEA. The germline V and J ends were trimmed by 0 bases and 6 bases, with 5 bases remaining between them. The CDR3 runs to 11 residues. CDR3 DNA sequence: TGCAGCGTTGAAGATCGGGATGGCTACACCTTC. It is translated as CSVEDRDGYTF.

The chain uses TRBV7-3 and TRBJ1-1; unclear D gene. Germline CDR1 SGHTA, CDR2 FQGTGA. The CDR3 covers 13 residues. V lost 2 bases, J lost 7 bases, and 11 bases lay in between. The CDR3 DNA is TGTGCCAGCAGCTTACACGGCGGAGGTGAAGCTTTCTTT. Its protein product is CASSLHGGGEAFF.

The V call is TRBV19, the J call TRBJ1-1; D not certain. The length of the CDR3 is 14 residues. The germline CDR1 and CDR2 sequences are LNHDA and SQIVND (reference sequence). V dropped 10 bases and J dropped 3 bases, with 18 bases sitting between them. CDR3 DNA sequence: TGTGCCACGACTAGACGGTTCCCCCACACTGAAGCTTTCTTT. The encoded protein is CATTRRFPHTEAFF. Supplemented by reference TRBV19 and TRBJ1-1, the full variable domain reads DGGITQSPKYLFRKEGQNVTLSCEQNLNHDAMYWYRQDPGQGLRLIYYSQIVNDFQKGDIAEGYSVSREKKESFPLTVTSAQKNPTAFYLCATTRRFPHTEAFFGQGTRLTVV.

This clone occurred once. The chain recombines TRBV5-4 with TRBJ1-5, with D possibly TRBD1 on 5 matching bases. The V end was cut by 1 base, the J end by 1 base, with 6 bases between. Germline assignment: CDR1 SGHNT and CDR2 YYREEE (reference sequence). CDR3 length: 14 residues. The CDR3, as DNA: TGTGCCAGCAGCTTGCGGGGGAGCAATCAGCCCCAGCATTTT. This gives the protein CASSLRGSNQPQHF.

The J gene is TRBJ2-1, the V gene TRBV4-3; 7 bases line up with TRBD2. The V gene's germline CDR1 is LGHNA and CDR2 YSLEER. V lost 1 base and J lost 15; bases outside the gene matches: 12. The CDR3 consists of 14 residues. For the CDR3, the DNA is TGCGCCAGCAGCCAAGGGGAGGGGCGGGATAGGCTGTTCTTC. Translated, it gives CASSQGEGRDRLFF.

This chain uses TRBV7-9 with TRBJ2-2, with 8 bases lining up with TRBD2. With 3 bases clipped from V and 7 bases from J, the junction kept 19 bases outside the gene matches. The CDR3 runs 19 residues. Germline V gives CDR1 SEHNR, CDR2 FQNEAQ (reference sequence). DNA for the CDR3: TGTGCCAGCAGCTTTGGGGTCTTCGAAGCGGGAGCGAGGGGCGGGGAGCTGTTTTTT. Protein sequence: CASSFGVFEAGARGGELFF.

The chain employs TRBV24-1 and TRBJ1-2; possible D gene TRBD1, 6 bases. The CDR3 runs to 16 residues. Germline lookup yields CDR1 KGHDR and CDR2 SFDVKD. V lost 4 bases to trimming and J lost 4 bases, with 18 bases between them. CDR3 amino acids: CATSDSRGVGVYGYTF. The DNA of the CDR3 is TGTGCCACCAGTGACTCCAGGGGTGTGGGGGTCTATGGCTACACCTTC.

V gene TRBV7-9 combines with J gene TRBJ2-7; 9 bases are shared with TRBD2. The V gene end was trimmed by 8 bases and the J gene end by 5 bases; junction bases not matched to a gene: 22. The CDR3 extends over 18 amino acids. CDR1 and CDR2 (germline): SEHNR, FQNEAQ (reference sequence). CDR3 DNA: TGTGCCAGCCGAAGTAGCGTGGGCGGGAGGGTGATTCGCGACGAGCAGTACTTC. Its protein is CASRSSVGGRVIRDEQYF.

This clone was observed once. The chain uses TRBV27 and TRBJ2-3, with TRBD2 as a possible D gene (6 bases). Germline V gives CDR1 MNHEY, CDR2 SMNVEV (reference sequence). Trimming left V 3 bases short and J 3 bases short, with 13 bases between. The CDR3 extends over 15 amino acids. This CDR3 is CASSFGVAETDTQYF. CDR3 nucleotide sequence: TGTGCCAGCAGTTTCGGGGTAGCGGAGACAGATACGCAGTATTTT.

The rearrangement links TRBV3-1 (or the pseudogene TRBV3-2) to TRBJ2-1; tentatively, D is TRBD2 (6 bases). Germline loops: CDR1 LGHDT, CDR2 YNNKEL (reference sequence). The CDR3 spans 14 residues. Trimming pared 5 bases from V and 3 bases from J, leaving 11 bases between. The CDR3 here is CASSAWGDYNEQFF. The CDR3 nucleotides are TGTGCCAGCAGCGCATGGGGGGACTACAATGAGCAGTTCTTC.

This rearrangement joins TRBV12-5 to TRBJ2-5, with D perhaps TRBD2 (6 bases). Trimming shortened V by 1 base and J by 7 bases, and 10 bases separated the two germline ends. This CDR3 comprises 13 residues. CDR1 and CDR2 (germline): LGHNT, FRNRAP. CDR3 sequence reads: CASGLGAGRTQYF. CDR3 sequence (DNA): TGTGCTAGTGGTTTGGGGGCCGGGAGGACCCAGTACTTC. Supplemented by reference TRBV12-5 and TRBJ2-5, the full variable domain reads DARVTQTPRHKVTEMGQEVTMRCQPILGHNTVFWYRQTMMQGLELLAYFRNRAPLDDSGMPKDRFSAEMPDATLATLKIQPSEPRDSAVYFCASGLGAGRTQYFGPGTRLLVL.

The chain joins TRBV4-1 to TRBJ2-7, with 12 bases lining up with TRBD1. Germline CDR1 reads MGHRA; CDR2 reads YSYEKL. V shed 4 bases and J 2 bases; nucleotides not matched to a gene: 6. This CDR3 has 16 residues. CDR3 coding DNA: TGCGCCAGCAGCCCGCGGGACAGGGGGCCCCCCTACGAGCAGTACTTC. This gives the protein CASSPRDRGPPYEQYF.